The 31 T cell receptor beta chains given below trace back to one sample, sequenced in a study of blood T cell repertoires in COVID-19 (dated by TCRdb to the early 2020s). The library was built by means of the immunoSEQ multiplex PCR assay. TCRdb carries this immuneACCESS record with in-frame sequences only. Its versions omit some clonotypes, under half of them owing to an unresolved V gene in the studies checked, with the rest unexplained. The sample table shows 150,000 or so clones, and over 65% are seen once. Under 6% of the sample is taken by the ten largest. The sample consisted of peripheral blood. The receptors shown here come from a woman aged 80 or over with active or convalescent COVID-19.

This clone appeared a few times. The chain combines TRBV15 with TRBJ1-1; D is possibly TRBD1 (6 bases). The CDR3 extends over 17 amino acids. V was clipped by 0 bases and J by 4 bases, with 18 bases between them. Germline V lookup: CDR1 LNHNV, CDR2 YYDKDF (reference sequence). In DNA form, the CDR3 reads TGTGCCACCAGCAGAGATTATTGGGGCAGGGGCGGCACTGAAGCTTTCTTT. Its protein is CATSRDYWGRGGTEAFF.

V is TRBV11-2 and J is TRBJ2-7, with D tentatively TRBD1 (5 bases). The V end lost 5 bases, the J end lost 5 bases, and 10 bases lay between the germline ends. This CDR3 is 12 amino acids long. Germline loops: CDR1 SGHAT, CDR2 FQNNGV. The CDR3, as DNA: TGTGCCAGCAGCAGAGACAGTAACGAGCAGTACTTC. Protein: CASSRDSNEQYF.

This clone was picked up many times. The chain carries TRBV7-8 and TRBJ1-2; D is perhaps TRBD1 (6 bases). Germline V gives CDR1 SGHVS, CDR2 FQNEAQ. V lost 2 bases to trimming and J lost 4 bases, with 23 bases between them. There are 18 residues in the CDR3. In DNA, the CDR3 is TGTGCCAGCAGCTTATCCCCGAACCCATCAGGGGTGTCCTATGGCTACACCTTC. Protein sequence: CASSLSPNPSGVSYGYTF. Looking up the rest from reference TRBV7-8 and TRBJ1-2 gives the full variable domain: GAGVSQSPRYKVAKRGQDVALRCDPISGHVSLFWYQQALGQGPEFLTYFQNEAQLDKSGLPSDRFFAERPEGSVSTLKIQRTQQEDSAVYLCASSLSPNPSGVSYGYTFGSGTRLTVV.

The J gene is TRBJ2-3, the V gene TRBV6-5; 7 bases fit TRBD2. The length of the CDR3 is 13 residues. With 8 bases clipped from V and 0 bases from J, the junction kept 2 bases outside the gene matches. CDR1 MNHEY and CDR2 SVGAGI come from the germline V gene. CDR3 sequence (DNA): TGTGCCAGCCAGCGGGATAGCACAGATACGCAGTATTTT. This encodes CASQRDSTDTQYF.

This clone was seen more than once but under ten times. V is TRBV6-6 and J is TRBJ2-7; D is possibly TRBD2 (5 bases). The CDR3 spans 13 residues. Germline V CDR1 and CDR2: MNHNY, SVGAGI (reference sequence). The V end was cut by 6 bases, the J end by 4 bases, with 13 bases between. The chain's CDR3 is CASSQGEGYEQYF. CDR3 nucleotides: TGTGCCAGCAGCCAAGGCGAGGGATACGAGCAGTACTTC.

This chain uses TRBV5-1 with TRBJ1-1; D not resolved. The germline V gene encodes CDR1 SGHRS and CDR2 YFSETQ. V lost 4 bases to trimming and J lost 5 bases, with 12 bases between them. This CDR3 has 13 amino acids. DNA for the CDR3: TGCGCCAGCAGCCAACGGGGAGGGACTGAAGCTTTCTTT. This codes for CASSQRGGTEAFF. Full variable domain (remainder filled in from reference TRBV5-1 and TRBJ1-1): KAGVTQTPRYLIKTRGQQVTLSCSPISGHRSVSWYQQTPGQGLQFLFEYFSETQRNKGNFPGRFSGRQFSNSRSEMNVSTLELGDSALYLCASSQRGGTEAFFGQGTRLTVV.

This clone was seen only a few times. The V and J genes are TRBV7-3 and TRBJ2-7, with 16 bases identical to TRBD2. The CDR3 loop spans 19 amino acids. The V segment lost 5 bases and the J segment 6 bases; nucleotides outside the gene matches: 16. Germline CDR1 SGHTA, CDR2 FQGTGA. CDR3 amino acids: CASSVAGTSGGARSAEQYF. The CDR3 DNA is TGTGCCAGCAGCGTTGCCGGGACTAGCGGGGGGGCCAGGTCGGCCGAGCAGTACTTC.

The V call is TRBV6-5, the J call TRBJ1-6, with TRBD1 matching 7 bases. CDR1 is MNHEY, CDR2 SVGAGI, per germline. Trimming took 5 bases from V and 7 from J; bases not matched to a gene: 5. The CDR3 totals 14 residues. CDR3 nucleotides: TGTGCCAGCAGTCCGGCAGGGGGGAATTCACCCCTCCACTTT. Protein: CASSPAGGNSPLHF.

The chain couples TRBV7-2 to TRBJ2-1, with 12 bases fitting TRBD2. Per germline, CDR1 SGHTA and CDR2 FQGNSA. After removal of 5 bases from V and 1 base from J, the junction contained 6 bases not matched to a gene. This CDR3 region has 17 residues. CDR3 sequence (DNA): TGTGCCAGCAGCCCTGGGACTAGCGGGCGTTCCTACAATGAGCAGTTCTTC. Amino acid sequence: CASSPGTSGRSYNEQFF.

The chain uses TRBV6-5 and TRBJ1-5, with D perhaps matching TRBD1 (5 bases). The CDR3 totals 14 residues. The germline V and J ends were trimmed by 2 bases and 4 bases, with 9 bases remaining between them. Germline V gives CDR1 MNHEY, CDR2 SVGAGI. In DNA form, the CDR3 reads TGTGCCAGCAGTTACGGTCGGGGGAATCAGCCCCAGCATTTT. Its protein product is CASSYGRGNQPQHF.

V usage is TRBV6-1 and J usage is TRBJ2-7, with TRBD1 identical over 10 bases. CDR1 is MNHNS and CDR2 is SASEGT in the germline V gene. Trimming at V came to 2 bases and at J to 2 bases, leaving 3 bases not matched to a gene. The CDR3 totals 15 residues. The CDR3 sequence: CASSERTGGPYEQYF. The CDR3 DNA sequence: TGTGCCAGCAGTGAAAGGACAGGGGGACCCTACGAGCAGTACTTC.

V and J are TRBV10-3 and TRBJ1-1, with 8 bases identical to TRBD1. V was clipped by 6 bases and J by 0 bases; unmatched bases: 3. The CDR3 is 14 amino acids. Germline V gene lookup returns CDR1 ENHRY and CDR2 SYGVKD. The CDR3 DNA reads as TGTGCCATCAGGACAGGGGACATGAACACTGAAGCTTTCTTT. Translating it yields CAIRTGDMNTEAFF.

This sequence joins TRBV12-3 or TRBV12-4 and TRBJ1-3; the D gene is possibly TRBD1 (5 bases). The V end was cut by 5 bases, the J end by 9 bases, with 8 bases between. The CDR3 has 11 amino acids. The CDR3 region is CASSPQGTIYF. CDR3 in DNA: TGTGCCAGCAGTCCTCAGGGCACCATATATTTT.

The count of this clone is one. This chain joins TRBV7-9 and TRBJ2-5, with TRBD1 as a possible D gene (5 bases). CDR1 and CDR2 (germline): SEHNR, FQNEAQ (reference sequence). CDR3 length: 16 residues. Trimming removed 2 bases at V and 3 bases at J, with 16 bases between. The CDR3 loop is CASSLTLPQGKETQYF. CDR3 in DNA: TGTGCCAGCAGCTTAACTCTGCCCCAGGGTAAAGAGACCCAGTACTTC. Together with reference TRBV7-9 and TRBJ2-5, the CDR3 gives the full variable domain: DTGVSQNPRHKITKRGQNVTFRCDPISEHNRLYWYRQTLGQGPEFLTYFQNEAQLEKSRLLSDRFSAERPKGSFSTLEIQRTEQGDSAMYLCASSLTLPQGKETQYFGPGTRLLVL.

The chain carries TRBV19 and TRBJ1-5; TRBD1 matches 8 bases. Germline assignment: CDR1 LNHDA and CDR2 SQIVND (reference sequence). This CDR3 comprises 14 residues. With V trimmed by 6 bases and J by 0 bases, 1 base remained unmatched. The CDR3 reads CASRDRGSNQPQHF. The CDR3 nucleotides are TGTGCCAGTAGAGACAGGGGTAGCAATCAGCCCCAGCATTTT.

The chain is built from TRBV10-3 and TRBJ2-2, with a possible D match to TRBD2 (7 bases). This CDR3 spans 16 amino acids. Per germline, CDR1 ENHRY and CDR2 SYGVKD. Trimming took off 4 bases at V and 4 bases at J, with 16 bases between the two ends. CDR3 amino acids: CAISARGGGSTGELFF. In nucleotides, the CDR3 is TGTGCCATCAGTGCCCGAGGGGGGGGGTCCACCGGGGAGCTGTTTTTT.

V and J are TRBV28 and TRBJ1-2; 7 bases are shared with TRBD1. The CDR3 consists of 14 residues. Germline V gene lookup returns CDR1 MDHEN and CDR2 SYDVKM. With 6 bases clipped from V and 8 bases from J, the junction kept 12 bases outside the gene matches. This CDR3 reads CASSPDRVRTGYTF. CDR3 nucleotide sequence: TGTGCCAGCAGCCCCGACAGGGTTCGAACCGGCTACACCTTC.

The chain uses TRBV5-1 and TRBJ2-7; 8 bases fit TRBD1. The CDR3 covers 14 residues. J was trimmed by 4 bases and V by 1 base; bases with no gene match: 4. Germline values: CDR1 SGHRS, CDR2 YFSETQ. CDR3 bases: TGCGCCAGCAGCTTGTGGACAGGGCCTTACGAGCAGTACTTC. It is translated as CASSLWTGPYEQYF.

The V call is TRBV19, the J call TRBJ1-5; 12 bases fit TRBD1. Germline CDR1 LNHDA, CDR2 SQIVND (reference sequence). The CDR3 has 15 amino acids. Unmatched junction bases numbered 4, after V lost 5 bases and J lost 5 bases. CDR3 in DNA: TGTGCCAGTAGTGTCCGGGACAGGGGGCATCAGCCCCAGCATTTT. Translated, it gives CASSVRDRGHQPQHF.

The chain employs TRBV6-5 and TRBJ1-2; D remains ambiguous. The CDR3 is 13 amino acids. Germline V CDR1 and CDR2: MNHEY, SVGAGI. Trimming removed 7 bases at V and 2 bases at J, with 11 bases between. The CDR3 nucleotides are TGTGCCAGCAATTCCCAGGCCAACTATGGCTACACCTTC. Translation gives CASNSQANYGYTF.

The chain links TRBV7-2 to TRBJ1-1; D is possibly TRBD1 (6 bases). This CDR3 contains 15 residues. Trimming cost V 3 bases and J 1 base, with 12 bases left between them. Germline CDR1 is SGHTA and CDR2 is FQGNSA. CDR3 residues: CASSLTGPGNTEAFF. CDR3 DNA: TGTGCCAGCAGCTTGACAGGTCCGGGGAACACTGAAGCTTTCTTT.

The J gene is TRBJ2-2, the V gene TRBV7-3; 8 bases are shared with TRBD1. Losses at the gene ends were 5 bases for V and 4 bases for J; bases not matched to a gene: 6. The CDR3 sequence is 15 residues long. The germline gives CDR1 SGHTA, CDR2 FQGTGA. The CDR3 bases are TGTGCCAGCAGCCGAGACAGGGGTGGCACCGGGGAGCTGTTTTTT. It encodes CASSRDRGGTGELFF. Full variable domain (missing parts from reference TRBV7-3 and TRBJ2-2): GAGVSQTPSNKVTEKGKYVELRCDPISGHTALYWYRQSLGQGPEFLIYFQGTGAADDSGLPNDRFFAVRPEGSVSTLKIQRTERGDSAVYLCASSRDRGGTGELFFGEGSRLTVL.

This clone appeared a single time. The chain combines TRBV3-1 (or the pseudogene TRBV3-2) with TRBJ1-3, with D perhaps TRBD1 (5 bases). From germline, CDR1 is LGHDT and CDR2 YNNKEL (reference sequence). The ends were cut back, 4 bases at V and 4 bases at J, with 17 bases in the middle. The CDR3 loop spans 16 amino acids. The CDR3 DNA reads as TGTGCCAGCAGCCGAAACGTCGGGGGAGCGGGAAACACCATATATTTT. Translation: CASSRNVGGAGNTIYF.

The chain uses TRBV2 and TRBJ2-2; D is unresolved. The CDR3 sequence is 13 residues long. Germline V gives CDR1 SNHLY, CDR2 FYNNEI. Trimming took 7 bases from V and 0 from J, leaving 6 bases between them. CDR3 in DNA: TGTGCCAGCACTGTCTCGAACACCGGGGAGCTGTTTTTT. Its protein product is CASTVSNTGELFF. Complete variable domain (other parts from reference TRBV2 and TRBJ2-2): EPEVTQTPSHQVTQMGQEVILRCVPISNHLYFYWYRQILGQKVEFLVSFYNNEISEKSEIFDDQFSVERPDGSNFTLKIRSTKLEDSAMYFCASTVSNTGELFFGEGSRLTVL.

This clone was seen a single time. The chain is built from TRBV9 and TRBJ2-3; 8 bases fit TRBD1. Trimming took 3 bases from V and 9 from J; bases not matched to a gene: 3. This CDR3 contains 12 residues. The V gene's germline CDR1 is SGDLS and CDR2 YYNGEE. CDR3 in amino acids: CASSGQGTTQYF. In DNA, the CDR3 is TGTGCCAGCAGCGGACAGGGGACGACGCAGTATTTT.

This rearrangement joins TRBV5-6 to TRBJ2-5, with D possibly being TRBD2 (7 bases). The CDR3 totals 12 residues. V was clipped by 7 bases and J by 3 bases, with 10 bases between them. Germline V gene data show CDR1 as SGHDT and CDR2 as YYEEEE. DNA for the CDR3: TGTGCCAGCGGGGGGGCTGAAGAGACCCAGTACTTC. Translated, it gives CASGGAEETQYF.

This chain joins TRBV25-1 and TRBJ2-1; TRBD2 might be the D (7 bases). Trimming took 1 base from V and 8 from J, leaving 15 bases between them. This CDR3 contains 15 residues. Germline CDR1 MGHDK, CDR2 SYGVNS. The CDR3, as DNA: TGTGCCAGCAGTGAATTGGGGGGGGCCAGGGATGAGCAGTTCTTC. Amino acids: CASSELGGARDEQFF.

The chain uses TRBV12-3 or TRBV12-4 and TRBJ2-1; tentative D call: TRBD1 (5 bases). Between the trimmed V and J ends, which lost 3 bases and 5 bases, there was a span of 8 bases. The CDR3 extends over 13 amino acids. The DNA of the CDR3 is TGTGCCAGCAGTTTGCAGGGTGACAATGAGCAGTTCTTC. It yields the protein CASSLQGDNEQFF.

J is TRBJ2-1 and V is TRBV9; 13 bases are shared with TRBD2. V shed 3 bases and J 0 bases; nucleotides not matched to a gene: 18. CDR1 SGDLS and CDR2 YYNGEE come from the germline V gene. CDR3 length equals 22 residues. CDR3: CASSARLAGGPKYLSSYNEQFF. The CDR3 DNA is TGTGCCAGCAGCGCTCGACTAGCGGGGGGCCCCAAATACTTAAGCTCCTACAATGAGCAGTTCTTC.

This chain uses TRBV15 with TRBJ2-2, with D possibly TRBD1 on 5 matching bases. This CDR3 contains 15 residues. From germline, CDR1 is LNHNV and CDR2 YYDKDF (reference sequence). Trimming left V 1 base short and J 4 bases short, with 10 bases between. The CDR3 loop reads CATSRGQLGTGELFF. CDR3 nucleotides: TGTGCCACCAGCAGAGGACAGCTGGGCACCGGGGAGCTGTTTTTT. Full variable domain (missing parts from reference TRBV15 and TRBJ2-2): DAMVIQNPRYQVTQFGKPVTLSCSQTLNHNVMYWYQQKSSQAPKLLFHYYDKDFNNEADTPDNFQSRRPNTSFCFLDIRSPGLGDTAMYLCATSRGQLGTGELFFGEGSRLTVL.

The CDR3 DNA sequence: TGTGCCAGCAGCTTAGATGTGGCAGGGATCCGGACTGAAGCTTTCTTT. Translating gives CASSLDVAGIRTEAFF. The chain carries TRBV7-6 and TRBJ1-1, with D possibly matching TRBD1 (5 bases). The V gene lost 1 base and the J gene lost 5 bases, with 17 bases spanning the gap. This CDR3 has 16 residues. CDR1 is SGHVS and CDR2 is FNYEAQ in the germline V gene.